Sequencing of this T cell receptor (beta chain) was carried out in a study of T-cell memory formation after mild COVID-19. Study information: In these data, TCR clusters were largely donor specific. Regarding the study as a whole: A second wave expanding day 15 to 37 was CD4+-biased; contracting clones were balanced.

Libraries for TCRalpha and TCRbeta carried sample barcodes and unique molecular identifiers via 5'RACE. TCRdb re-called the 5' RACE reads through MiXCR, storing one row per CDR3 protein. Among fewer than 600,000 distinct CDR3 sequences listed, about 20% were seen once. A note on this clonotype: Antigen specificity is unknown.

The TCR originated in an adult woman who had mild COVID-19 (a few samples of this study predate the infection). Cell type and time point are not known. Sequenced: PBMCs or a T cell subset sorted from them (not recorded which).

The CDR3 protein is CASSQPQEQETQYF. In nucleotides, the CDR3 is TGCGCCAGCAGCCAACCCCAGGAGCAAGAGACCCAGTACTTC. V gene TRBV4-1 combines with J gene TRBJ2-5; D is ambiguous. Trimming stripped 2 bases from V and 2 bases from J, with 9 bases between. CDR1 and CDR2 from the germline V gene are MGHRA and YSYEKL. This CDR3 is built from 14 residues.